The subject of this entry is one T cell receptor (beta chain). The data were obtained in a study of T cells after somatic rescue of genetic block. Generated by immunoSEQ multiplex PCR, the TCRdb table keeps only in-frame clones and is missing some. There are roughly 12,000 clones in the sample; over 65% occur only once, and around 21% lies in the top ten. Germline V gives CDR1 SGHTA, CDR2 FQGTGA. The CDR3 length is 14 residues. V was shortened by 2 bases and J by 8 bases, with 13 bases between the two germline ends. V usage is TRBV7-3 and J usage is TRBJ2-1; TRBD2 is a possible D gene (5 bases). The specimen was peripheral blood mononuclear cells (PBMCs). The sequence came from a boy between 5 and 17 years old. The CDR3: CASSLAPTSYEQFF. The CDR3 region has the DNA TGTGCCAGCAGCTTAGCCCCAACTAGTTATGAGCAGTTCTTC.